The 5 T cell receptor beta chains below all came from one sample that was sequenced in a study of cytomegalovirus exposure and HLA in healthy donors. The PCR was carried out with 60 Vbeta primers and 13 Jbeta primers. Assay used: immunoSEQ multiplex PCR; TCRdb lists only in-frame clones, some missing. The table shows under 55,000 clones, with 70% to 80% occurring only once. Material for sequencing was PBMCs. Source of these receptors: a woman aged 25 to 39 in good health and CMV-seronegative.

CDR3 in amino acids: CSGFRRDRGMNEQFF. The DNA for the CDR3 is TGCAGCGGCTTCCGGCGGGACAGGGGTATGAATGAGCAGTTCTTC. V gene TRBV29-1 combines with J gene TRBJ2-1; 10 nucleotides match TRBD1. The V gene end was trimmed by 7 bases and the J gene end by 7 bases; junction bases not matched to a gene: 13. The CDR3 runs to 15 residues. Germline V lookup: CDR1 SQVTM, CDR2 ANQGSEA.

This clone was detected a few times. The chain carries TRBV18 and TRBJ2-6; 7 bases line up with TRBD1. The CDR3 runs 15 residues. Germline-derived CDR1 and CDR2 are KGHSH and LQKENI. The junction had 1 base not matched to a gene; V was cut back by 1 base and J by 4 bases. CDR3 loop: CASSPQGAGANVLTF. The DNA of the CDR3 is TGTGCCAGCTCACCACAGGGGGCGGGGGCCAACGTCCTGACTTTC.

This clone was counted a few times. The V gene is TRBV5-1, the J gene TRBJ2-1; TRBD2 agrees at 9 bases. Per germline, CDR1 SGHRS and CDR2 YFSETQ. This CDR3 is 17 amino acids long. V lost 0 bases, J lost 0 bases, and 4 bases stayed unmatched. In DNA form, the CDR3 reads TGCGCCAGCAGCTTGGCTCTAGCGGGGAGCTCCTACAATGAGCAGTTCTTC. Its protein is CASSLALAGSSYNEQFF.

The gene calls are TRBV4-1 and TRBJ2-7; TRBD2 is a possible D gene (5 bases). Germline CDR1 is MGHRA and CDR2 is YSYEKL. The ends were cut back, 0 bases at V and 0 bases at J, with 12 bases in the middle. This CDR3 is 16 amino acids long. CDR3 sequence reads: CASSQDRRLTSYEQYF. CDR3 bases: TGCGCCAGCAGCCAAGATCGGAGGCTTACCTCCTACGAGCAGTACTTC.

This clone came up once. The CDR3 here is CAWSHGLADPQISYEQYF. Here the CDR3 DNA reads TGTGCCTGGAGCCATGGACTAGCGGATCCCCAAATCTCCTACGAGCAGTACTTC. The rearrangement links TRBV30 to TRBJ2-7, with 10 bases lining up with TRBD2. Germline loops: CDR1 GTSNPN, CDR2 SVGIG (reference sequence). The V gene end was trimmed by 3 bases and the J gene end by 0 bases; junction bases not matched to a gene: 14. This CDR3 region has 18 residues. The full variable domain, with the rest looked up from reference TRBV30 and TRBJ2-7, is SQTIHQWPATLVQPVGSPLSLECTVEGTSNPNLYWYRQAAGRGLQLLFYSVGIGQISSEVPQNLSASRPQDRQFILSSKKLLLSDSGFYLCAWSHGLADPQISYEQYFGPGTRLTVT.